This TCR beta chain derives from a study of CD8 T cells in Susac syndrome. Findings and caveats of the study: As the study acknowledged, the number of individuals in its TCR sequencing and HLA analysis was relatively small.

Of note for this clonotype: No antigen is known for it.

Roughly 0.45 to 1 ug RNA was reverse transcribed with random hexamers. The immunoSEQ assay covered 54 Vbeta and 13 Jbeta segments for CDR3. TCRdb ran MiXCR on the immunoSEQ multiplex PCR reads and lists one entry per CDR3 protein. The sample includes approximately 100,000 distinct CDR3 sequences, 85% to 95% of them seen just once. The CDR3 is 15 residues long. With 4 bases clipped from V and 5 bases from J, the junction kept 3 bases outside the gene matches. The controls, all healthy donors, were matched for age and sex. It was negative isolation that provided the CD8+ and CD4+ T cells, whereas TEMRA cells were enriched by FACS.

This TCR was sampled from a human donor in good health. Sequencing was performed on CD8+ T cells from PBMCs. This sequence joins TRBV12-3 or TRBV12-4 and TRBJ2-3; 13 nucleotides match TRBD2. This chain's CDR3 is CASSSRTSGRDTQYF. In DNA, the CDR3 is TGTGCCAGCAGTTCCAGGACTAGCGGGAGAGATACGCAGTATTTT.